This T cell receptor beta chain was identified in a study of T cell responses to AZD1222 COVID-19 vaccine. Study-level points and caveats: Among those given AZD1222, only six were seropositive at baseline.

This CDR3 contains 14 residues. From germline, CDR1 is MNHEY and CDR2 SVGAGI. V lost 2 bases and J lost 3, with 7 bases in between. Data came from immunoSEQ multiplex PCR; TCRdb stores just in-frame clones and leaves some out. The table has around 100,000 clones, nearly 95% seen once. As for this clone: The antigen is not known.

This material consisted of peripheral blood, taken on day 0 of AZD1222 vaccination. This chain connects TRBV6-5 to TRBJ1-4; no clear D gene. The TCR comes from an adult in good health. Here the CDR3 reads CASSYMGPNEKLFF. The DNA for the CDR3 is TGTGCCAGCAGTTACATGGGCCCTAATGAAAAACTGTTTTTT.